A single sample gave rise to the 25 T cell receptor beta chains below, sequenced in a study of blood T cell repertoires in COVID-19 (dated by TCRdb to 2019 to 2021). The method behind the library was the immunoSEQ multiplex PCR assay. TCRdb's version of the immuneACCESS table is confined to in-frame rearrangements and falls short of the full clone set. An unresolved V gene accounts for under half of the shortfall where checked; the remainder is of unknown origin. The sample table shows just under 20,000 clones, and approximately 81% are seen once. Around a third of the sample belongs to the ten largest clones. Sequenced: peripheral blood. The receptor set was obtained from a human donor with active COVID-19. The donor label of this sample is uncertain.

This chain links TRBV27 with TRBJ2-3; 10 bases match TRBD2. The CDR3 loop spans 13 amino acids. Germline V gene lookup returns CDR1 MNHEY and CDR2 SMNVEV (reference sequence). The V and J ends lost 10 bases and 3 bases, in that order; junction bases with no gene match: 4. The CDR3 sequence is CAISGGATDTQYF. The CDR3 DNA reads as TGTGCCATAAGCGGGGGGGCGACAGATACGCAGTATTTT.

This clone came up once. J is TRBJ1-5 and V is TRBV4-1, with 7 bases aligning to TRBD1. This CDR3 is built from 15 residues. The V and J ends lost 4 bases and 3 bases, in that order; junction bases with no gene match: 6. CDR1 MGHRA and CDR2 YSYEKL come from the germline V gene. Here the CDR3 reads CASSPLDRANQPQHF. The CDR3 DNA is TGCGCCAGCAGCCCATTAGACAGGGCCAATCAGCCCCAGCATTTT.

V and J are TRBV6-5 and TRBJ2-1, with a possible D match to TRBD2 (6 bases). Trimming removed 4 bases at V and 5 bases at J, with 18 bases between. CDR3 size: 16 residues. Germline lookup yields CDR1 MNHEY and CDR2 SVGAGI. CDR3: CASSFSPGDWNNEQFF. For the CDR3, the DNA is TGTGCCAGCAGTTTCAGCCCGGGAGATTGGAACAATGAGCAGTTCTTC.

The chain recombines TRBV5-4 with TRBJ2-3; TRBD2 is a possible D gene (5 bases). Trimming stripped 3 bases from V and 1 base from J, with 15 bases between. Germline values: CDR1 SGHNT, CDR2 YYREEE (reference sequence). This CDR3 contains 16 residues. The CDR3: CASSSPEAAGTDTQYF. CDR3 bases: TGTGCCAGCAGCTCCCCCGAAGCGGCAGGCACAGATACGCAGTATTTT.

V gene TRBV27 combines with J gene TRBJ2-1; no definite D call. V was pared by 7 bases and J by 4 bases, with 8 bases between. Germline values: CDR1 MNHEY, CDR2 SMNVEV (reference sequence). The CDR3 length is 12 residues. This CDR3 is CASNSAYNEQFF. CDR3 coding DNA: TGTGCCAGCAACTCTGCTTACAATGAGCAGTTCTTC.

The CDR3 protein is CAWMEFEEENTIYF. DNA for the CDR3: TGTGCCTGGATGGAGTTTGAGGAGGAAAACACCATATATTTT. V gene TRBV30 combines with J gene TRBJ1-3; no firm D call. V was pared by 4 bases and J by 6 bases, with 16 bases between. The germline gives CDR1 GTSNPN, CDR2 SVGIG (reference sequence). The CDR3 length is 14 residues.

V gene TRBV6-5 combines with J gene TRBJ1-5, with D unclear. In germline, CDR1 is MNHEY, CDR2 SVGAGI. CDR3 size: 13 residues. CDR3 sequence reads: CGSVGASNQPQHF. CDR3 bases: TGTGGAAGCGTGGGAGCGAGCAATCAGCCCCAGCATTTT.

The chain carries TRBV9 and TRBJ2-3; 14 positions match TRBD2. Germline CDR1 reads SGDLS; CDR2 reads YYNGEE. The CDR3 spans 16 residues. V lost 7 bases, J lost 5 bases, and 9 bases stayed unmatched. This chain's CDR3 is CASGLGLAGGEDTQYF. Here the CDR3 DNA reads TGTGCCAGCGGCCTCGGACTAGCGGGGGGAGAAGATACGCAGTATTTT.

This chain uses TRBV5-6 with TRBJ2-7; TRBD1 matches at 8 bases. Germline CDR1 SGHDT, CDR2 YYEEEE. Trimming cost V 2 bases and J 4 bases; bases outside gene matches: 2. The CDR3 consists of 13 residues. CDR3 sequence reads: CASSLTGGYEQYF. CDR3 DNA: TGTGCCAGCAGCTTAACAGGGGGATACGAGCAGTACTTC.

The rearrangement joins TRBV4-2 to TRBJ2-1, with 11 bases aligning to TRBD2. There are 16 residues in the CDR3. The junction had 5 bases not matched to a gene; V was cut back by 1 base and J by 6 bases. Germline values: CDR1 LGHNA, CDR2 YNFKEQ. CDR3 protein: CASSQVTSGSFNEQFF. Here the CDR3 DNA reads TGTGCCAGCAGCCAAGTAACTAGCGGGAGCTTCAATGAGCAGTTCTTC.

The V and J genes are TRBV5-1 and TRBJ1-2, with D unresolved. The CDR3 contains 12 residues. Germline V gene lookup returns CDR1 SGHRS and CDR2 YFSETQ. Trimming removed 4 bases from V and 6 bases from J, with 10 bases in between. CDR3 protein: CASSPGVDGYTF. The CDR3 region has the DNA TGCGCCAGCAGCCCCGGGGTGGATGGCTACACCTTC.

The chain couples TRBV3-1 (or the pseudogene TRBV3-2) to TRBJ2-5; D perhaps matches TRBD2 (5 bases). Germline loops: CDR1 LGHDT, CDR2 YNNKEL (reference sequence). V was trimmed by 1 base and J by 4 bases, leaving 19 bases between them. The CDR3 is 17 residues long. The CDR3 sequence: CASSQVLEGDDAETQYF. The CDR3 bases are TGTGCCAGCAGCCAAGTACTAGAGGGAGACGACGCAGAGACCCAGTACTTC.

For this clone: An end of the junction does not agree with germline; a read error may underlie this. The J gene is TRBJ2-7, the V gene TRBV3-1 (or the pseudogene TRBV3-2); no clear D gene. The CDR3 totals 11 residues. Germline lookup yields CDR1 LGHDT and CDR2 YNNKEL (reference sequence). The DNA of the CDR3 is TGTGCCAGCAGCCCCTCCGACGAGCAGTACTTC. Its protein is CASSPSDEQYF.

The chain links TRBV3-1 (or the pseudogene TRBV3-2) to TRBJ2-4; TRBD2 matches 16 bases. V gave up 4 bases and J gave up 6 bases; unmatched junction bases: 12. The CDR3 length is 19 residues. In germline, CDR1 is LGHDT, CDR2 YNNKEL (reference sequence). CDR3 protein: CASSRRGLAGGPGGNIQYF. In nucleotides, the CDR3 is TGTGCCAGCAGCCGGCGGGGACTAGCGGGGGGGCCTGGTGGAAACATTCAGTACTTC.

The chain employs TRBV4-1 and TRBJ1-5; D might be TRBD1 (5 bases). The CDR3 has 14 residues. Germline V CDR1 and CDR2: MGHRA, YSYEKL. The V and J ends lost 0 bases and 9 bases respectively, with 12 bases between them. This CDR3 is CASSQDRGGGPQHF. The CDR3 region has the DNA TGCGCCAGCAGCCAAGATCGCGGGGGAGGGCCCCAGCATTTT.

The V call is TRBV5-1, the J call TRBJ2-7; 9 nucleotides line up with TRBD1. The CDR3 sequence is 17 residues long. Germline-derived CDR1 and CDR2 are SGHRS and YFSETQ. V trimming: 6 bases; J trimming: 2 bases; junction bases outside the gene matches: 15. As DNA, the CDR3 is TGCGCCAGCACAAAAGGGACAGGGACGTATTTTACCTACGAGCAGTACTTC. It encodes CASTKGTGTYFTYEQYF.

The genes are TRBV2 and TRBJ2-1; TRBD1 aligns across 9 bases. The CDR3 has 14 amino acids. Per the germline V gene, CDR1 is SNHLY and CDR2 is FYNNEI. The trim removed 6 bases at V and 9 bases at J, leaving 9 bases unmatched. CDR3 protein: CASSSGQGGVEQFF. The CDR3 DNA reads as TGTGCCAGCAGCTCGGGACAGGGAGGGGTTGAGCAGTTCTTC.

J is TRBJ1-1 and V is TRBV30; possibly TRBD1 for D (6 bases). The V end lost 0 bases, the J end lost 1 base, and 9 bases lay between the germline ends. The CDR3 contains 14 residues. Germline CDR1 and CDR2: GTSNPN and SVGIG (reference sequence). The CDR3 DNA reads TGTGCCTGGAGTGTTCCACAGGGGAACACTGAAGCTTTCTTT. Protein product: CAWSVPQGNTEAFF.

The DNA of the CDR3 is TGCGCCAGCCGCGAGGGCCCCTGGACCGGTTCACCCCTCCACTTT. Translation gives CASREGPWTGSPLHF. V and J are TRBV5-1 and TRBJ1-6, with D uncertain. V was trimmed by 7 bases and J by 9 bases, leaving 20 bases between them. The CDR3 covers 15 residues. Germline assignment: CDR1 SGHRS and CDR2 YFSETQ.

The chain carries TRBV7-9 and TRBJ1-3; a possible D gene is TRBD1 (5 bases). V dropped 0 bases and J dropped 8 bases, with 14 bases sitting between them. CDR3 length: 15 amino acids. Looked up from germline, CDR1 is SEHNR and CDR2 is FQNEAQ (reference sequence). CDR3 sequence: CASSLARRGRDTIYF. In DNA, the CDR3 is TGTGCCAGCAGCTTAGCCCGACGGGGGAGGGACACCATATATTTT.

This chain joins TRBV7-2 and TRBJ1-6; a possible D gene is TRBD1 (5 bases). Germline loops: CDR1 SGHTA, CDR2 FQGNSA. The CDR3 totals 15 residues. The V end lost 0 bases, the J end lost 7 bases, and 10 bases lay between the germline ends. The CDR3 loop reads CASSLARGVNSPLHF. The CDR3, as DNA: TGTGCCAGCAGCTTAGCAAGGGGCGTCAATTCACCCCTCCACTTT.

The rearrangement joins TRBV2 to TRBJ2-1; 11 nucleotides agree with TRBD2. Trimming cost V 5 bases and J 0 bases; bases outside gene matches: 6. CDR3 size: 17 residues. The V gene's germline CDR1 is SNHLY and CDR2 FYNNEI. The CDR3 region is CASSPSGGQSSYNEQFF. The DNA of the CDR3 is TGTGCCAGCAGTCCTAGCGGGGGGCAGAGCTCCTACAATGAGCAGTTCTTC.

The chain carries TRBV19 and TRBJ2-3; TRBD2 agrees at 11 bases. The CDR3 has 18 residues. Losses at the gene ends were 6 bases for V and 3 bases for J; bases not matched to a gene: 14. In germline, CDR1 is LNHDA, CDR2 SQIVND (reference sequence). The CDR3 loop reads CASSSRVTSGRGTDTQYF. CDR3 bases: TGTGCCAGTAGCTCGAGGGTTACTAGCGGGAGAGGGACAGATACGCAGTATTTT.

V and J are TRBV10-1 and TRBJ1-1, with D possibly being TRBD1 (5 bases). Trimming shortened V by 3 bases and J by 7 bases, and 12 bases separated the two germline ends. Germline V gene lookup returns CDR1 WNHNN and CDR2 SYGVQD (reference sequence). The CDR3 has 13 amino acids. The CDR3 region has the DNA TGCGCCAGCAGTGACGGAGGGGTCGATGAAGCTTTCTTT. Its protein product is CASSDGGVDEAFF.

The chain has TRBV3-1 (or the pseudogene TRBV3-2) and TRBJ2-5; possibly TRBD2 for D (6 bases). Trimming shortened V by 1 base and J by 2 bases, and 17 bases separated the two germline ends. The V gene's germline CDR1 is LGHDT and CDR2 YNNKEL (reference sequence). The CDR3 is 17 residues long. CDR3 amino acids: CASSQVPSAWLQETQYF. The CDR3 DNA reads as TGTGCCAGCAGCCAAGTTCCTAGCGCCTGGCTACAAGAGACCCAGTACTTC.